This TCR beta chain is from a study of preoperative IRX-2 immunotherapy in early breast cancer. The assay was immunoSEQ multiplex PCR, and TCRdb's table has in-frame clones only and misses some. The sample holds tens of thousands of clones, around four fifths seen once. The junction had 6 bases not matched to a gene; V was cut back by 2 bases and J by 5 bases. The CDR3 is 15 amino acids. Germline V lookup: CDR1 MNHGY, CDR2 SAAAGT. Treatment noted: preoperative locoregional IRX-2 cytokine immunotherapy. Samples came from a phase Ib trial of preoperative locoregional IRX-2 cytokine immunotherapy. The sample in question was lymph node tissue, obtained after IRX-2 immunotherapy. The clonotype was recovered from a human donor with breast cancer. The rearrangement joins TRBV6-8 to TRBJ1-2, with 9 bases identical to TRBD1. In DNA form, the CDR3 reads TGTGCCAGCAGTTACCCCACGGGACAGGGTTATGGCTACACCTTC. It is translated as CASSYPTGQGYGYTF.